This note documents a single T cell receptor beta chain sequence. Here immunoSEQ multiplex PCR was the method, and the copy in TCRdb shows in-frame clones only, minus some. The table shows tens of thousands of clones, with 50% to 60% occurring only once. This sample is drawn from a study of cytotoxic CD8 clonotypes in ibrutinib-treated CLL. Losses at the gene ends were 3 bases for V and 5 bases for J; bases not matched to a gene: 9. Looked up from germline, CDR1 is MNHEY and CDR2 is SMNVEV (reference sequence). CDR3 length: 16 residues. This sequence joins TRBV27 and TRBJ1-4; 7 nucleotides align to TRBD1. This receptor was identified in a human donor with chronic lymphocytic leukemia. This specimen was PBMCs, taken at disease progression, from a patient treated with ibrutinib. CDR3 residues: CASSFGRGGQNEKLFF. The CDR3 coding sequence is TGTGCCAGCAGTTTCGGCAGGGGGGGCCAGAATGAAAAACTGTTTTTT.